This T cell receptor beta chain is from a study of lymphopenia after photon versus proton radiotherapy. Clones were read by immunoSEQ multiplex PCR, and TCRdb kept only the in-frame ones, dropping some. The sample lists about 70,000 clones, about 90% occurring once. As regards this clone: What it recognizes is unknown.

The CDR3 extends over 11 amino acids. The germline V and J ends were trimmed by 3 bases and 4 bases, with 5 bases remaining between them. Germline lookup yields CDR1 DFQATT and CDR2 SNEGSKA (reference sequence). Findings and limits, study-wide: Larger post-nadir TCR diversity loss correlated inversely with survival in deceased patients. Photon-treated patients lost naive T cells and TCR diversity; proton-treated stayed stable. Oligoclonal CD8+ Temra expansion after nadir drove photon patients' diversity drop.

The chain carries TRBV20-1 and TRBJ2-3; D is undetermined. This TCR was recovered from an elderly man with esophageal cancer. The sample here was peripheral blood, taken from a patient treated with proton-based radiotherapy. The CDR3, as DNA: TGCAGTGCTAGTGTCGCAGATACGCAGTATTTT. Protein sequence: CSASVADTQYF.